Listed here are 9 T cell receptor beta chains from one sample, sequenced in a study of cytomegalovirus exposure and HLA in healthy donors (dated by TCRdb to the late 2010s). Libraries were made using the immunoSEQ multiplex PCR assay. The multiplex PCR relied on a mix of 60 forward primers for TCR Vbeta segments and 13 reverse primers for TCR Jbeta segments. TCRdb's version of the immuneACCESS table is confined to in-frame rearrangements and falls short of the full clone set. An unresolved V gene accounts for under half of the shortfall where checked; the remainder is of unknown origin. This sample has 170,000 or so clones in its table, and about four fifths of those were observed once. 1% of the sample comes from the top ten. The specimen was PBMCs. Receptor source: a woman in her fifties or sixties in good health and CMV-seropositive.

This chain links TRBV7-2 with TRBJ1-5, with 9 bases identical to TRBD1. V shed 5 bases, J shed 6 bases, and the junction held 14 bases outside the gene matches. There are 17 residues in the CDR3. Germline V gene lookup returns CDR1 SGHTA and CDR2 FQGNSA. The CDR3 here is CASSPRGQGRTGQPQHF. CDR3 nucleotide sequence: TGTGCCAGCAGCCCTCGAGGACAGGGGCGCACTGGTCAGCCCCAGCATTTT.

This clone was detected only a few times. The chain joins TRBV7-9 to TRBJ2-7; 9 bases agree with TRBD1. This CDR3 comprises 17 residues. The germline gives CDR1 SEHNR, CDR2 FQNEAQ (reference sequence). With V trimmed by 5 bases and J by 3 bases, 14 bases remained unmatched. The CDR3: CASSQRNAGTGFYEQYF. CDR3 bases: TGTGCCAGCAGCCAACGGAACGCCGGGACAGGGTTCTACGAGCAGTACTTC.

The V and J genes are TRBV7-3 and TRBJ2-5; 7 bases fit TRBD1. The DNA end lines up better with TRBJ2-7; the J call may be wrong. The CDR3 covers 13 residues. Germline CDR1 SGHTA, CDR2 FQGTGA. This chain's CDR3 is CASSLTGGAEQYF. The CDR3 nucleotides read TGTGCCAGCAGCTTAACAGGGGGCGCCGAGCAGTACTTC.

This chain connects TRBV29-1 to TRBJ2-5; D is unresolved. The ends were cut back, 4 bases at V and 2 bases at J, with 8 bases in the middle. The V gene's germline CDR1 is SQVTM and CDR2 ANQGSEA. The CDR3 is 12 amino acids. CDR3 DNA sequence: TGCAGCGTTGGGAGAATACAAGAGACCCAGTACTTC. Protein product: CSVGRIQETQYF.

The genes are TRBV6-1 and TRBJ1-2; D might be TRBD1 (6 bases). Trimming took off 6 bases at V and 1 base at J, with 9 bases between the two ends. This CDR3 contains 13 residues. CDR1 MNHNS and CDR2 SASEGT come from the germline V gene. CDR3 sequence reads: CASRDSLNYGYTF. The CDR3 coding sequence is TGTGCCAGCAGGGACAGTCTTAACTATGGCTACACCTTC.

This chain uses TRBV5-1 with TRBJ2-2, with TRBD2 as a possible D gene (5 bases). From germline, CDR1 is SGHRS and CDR2 YFSETQ. The CDR3 runs 16 residues. V lost 4 bases, J lost 8 bases, and 21 bases lay in between. The CDR3, as DNA: TGCGCCAGCAGCCCCACCATAGGAGGAACCGGGGGGGAGCTGTTTTTT. Translated: CASSPTIGGTGGELFF. Full variable domain (outside the CDR3, taken from reference TRBV5-1 and TRBJ2-2): KAGVTQTPRYLIKTRGQQVTLSCSPISGHRSVSWYQQTPGQGLQFLFEYFSETQRNKGNFPGRFSGRQFSNSRSEMNVSTLELGDSALYLCASSPTIGGTGGELFFGEGSRLTVL.

V gene TRBV7-2 combines with J gene TRBJ2-5; 7 bases fit TRBD2. CDR3 length: 16 amino acids. The germline V gene encodes CDR1 SGHTA and CDR2 FQGNSA. Trimming removed 2 bases from V and 0 bases from J; junction bases left unmatched: 6. CDR3 loop: CASSLILAVHQETQYF. The CDR3 bases are TGTGCCAGCAGCTTAATTCTAGCGGTTCACCAAGAGACCCAGTACTTC.

This chain connects TRBV6-5 to TRBJ2-7, with 8 bases identical to TRBD1. Germline V lookup: CDR1 MNHEY, CDR2 SVGAGI. The CDR3 sequence is 14 residues long. The V gene end was trimmed by 6 bases and the J gene end by 3 bases; junction bases not matched to a gene: 7. DNA of the CDR3: TGTGCCAGCAGCCCATCGGGACAGGTCTACGAGCAGTACTTC. Translated, it gives CASSPSGQVYEQYF.

The V call is TRBV5-1, the J call TRBJ1-1; weak D call: TRBD1 (6 bases). CDR3 length equals 14 residues. V was trimmed by 0 bases and J by 3 bases, leaving 9 bases between them. Germline V gene sequence: CDR1 SGHRS, CDR2 YFSETQ. Here the CDR3 DNA reads TGCGCCAGCAGCTTGGTAAAGGGGGACACTGAAGCTTTCTTT. It yields the protein CASSLVKGDTEAFF. Full variable domain (remainder filled in from reference TRBV5-1 and TRBJ1-1): KAGVTQTPRYLIKTRGQQVTLSCSPISGHRSVSWYQQTPGQGLQFLFEYFSETQRNKGNFPGRFSGRQFSNSRSEMNVSTLELGDSALYLCASSLVKGDTEAFFGQGTRLTVV.